The 31 T cell receptor beta chains given below trace back to one sample, sequenced in a study of OX40 agonist ivuxolimab in advanced cancers. Profiling relied on immunoSEQ multiplex PCR, and the TCRdb table lists in-frame clones only, not all of them. The sample yields about 16,000 clones, about four fifths seen once. Specimen: CD4+ or CD8+ T cells sorted from blood, collected in a trial of the OX40 agonist ivuxolimab. These receptor sequences come from an adult with an advanced solid tumor such as melanoma, head and neck, liver or kidney cancer.

The gene calls are TRBV7-8 and TRBJ2-7; D is undetermined. The germline V and J ends were trimmed by 4 bases and 4 bases, with 11 bases remaining between them. The CDR3 runs 13 residues. The germline V gene encodes CDR1 SGHVS and CDR2 FQNEAQ. DNA for the CDR3: TGTGCCAGCAGCTCCTACTTGGGATACGAGCAGTACTTC. Translating it yields CASSSYLGYEQYF.

The rearrangement links TRBV5-4 to TRBJ1-2, with no clear D. This CDR3 contains 14 residues. The germline V gene encodes CDR1 SGHNT and CDR2 YYREEE (reference sequence). V dropped 0 bases and J dropped 0 bases, with 6 bases sitting between them. The CDR3 region is CASSLDGTNYGYTF. The CDR3 DNA reads as TGTGCCAGCAGCTTGGACGGAACTAACTATGGCTACACCTTC.

This chain joins TRBV27 and TRBJ2-3, with D perhaps being TRBD1 or TRBD2 (5 bases each). Germline CDR1 is MNHEY and CDR2 is SMNVEV (reference sequence). The CDR3 spans 15 residues. V lost 6 bases and J lost 1, with 14 bases in between. The CDR3 is CASSPARDGTDTQYF. The CDR3 region has the DNA TGTGCCAGCAGCCCAGCCCGGGACGGCACAGATACGCAGTATTTT.

The chain joins TRBV7-6 to TRBJ1-4; 7 bases are shared with TRBD1. V dropped 2 bases and J dropped 8; count of bases not matched to a gene: 14. The CDR3 runs to 17 residues. Germline values: CDR1 SGHVS, CDR2 FNYEAQ. The CDR3 nucleotides read TGTGCCAGCAGCTTAACTTCCAGGGGGGCCCTTGGGGAAAAACTGTTTTTT. Its translation: CASSLTSRGALGEKLFF.

The rearrangement links TRBV6-1 to TRBJ2-5; 9 nucleotides match TRBD2. Losses at the gene ends were 0 bases for V and 5 bases for J; bases not matched to a gene: 10. This CDR3 is 17 amino acids long. The germline V gene encodes CDR1 MNHNS and CDR2 SASEGT. Here the CDR3 reads CASSEARASGGRETQYF. The DNA of the CDR3 is TGTGCCAGCAGTGAAGCGCGGGCGAGCGGGGGGAGGGAGACCCAGTACTTC.

Regarding this clone: One end of the junction does not line up with germline, which may come from a read error. The V gene is TRBV7-9, the J gene TRBJ2-7, with D perhaps matching TRBD2 (5 bases). Germline V gene data show CDR1 as SEHNR and CDR2 as FQNEAQ (reference sequence). The CDR3 is 12 amino acids. The CDR3 DNA reads TGTGCCAGCAGCTTGGCGGGTGTCGAGCAGTGCTTC. Translation: CASSLAGVEQCF.

This chain connects TRBV6-4 to TRBJ2-2; 7 nucleotides line up with TRBD1. This CDR3 has 15 residues. Germline loops: CDR1 MRHNA, CDR2 SNTAGT. The J segment lost 2 bases and the V segment lost 3 bases, leaving 3 bases of the junction unmatched. CDR3 amino acids: CASSEGQANTGELFF. The CDR3 DNA reads TGTGCCAGCAGTGAAGGACAGGCTAACACCGGGGAGCTGTTTTTT.

This chain connects TRBV7-9 to TRBJ2-7; TRBD1 aligns across 11 bases. The length of the CDR3 is 16 residues. Unmatched junction bases numbered 10, after V lost 5 bases and J lost 4 bases. Germline V gene data show CDR1 as SEHNR and CDR2 as FQNEAQ (reference sequence). The CDR3 sequence is CASSHPRDRGGYEQYF. In nucleotides, the CDR3 is TGTGCCAGCAGCCACCCCCGGGACAGGGGGGGATACGAGCAGTACTTC.

There are a few counts of this clone. The V gene is TRBV15, the J gene TRBJ2-1; TRBD2 matches at 13 bases. Trimming cost V 3 bases and J 3 bases; bases outside gene matches: 2. The CDR3 extends over 16 amino acids. CDR1 and CDR2 (germline): LNHNV, YYDKDF (reference sequence). Written as DNA, the CDR3 is TGTGCCACCAGCAGGACTAGCGGGGGGTACTACAATGAGCAGTTCTTC. The encoded protein is CATSRTSGGYYNEQFF.

This clone was detected only a few times. The chain recombines TRBV6-5 with TRBJ2-7; 10 positions agree with TRBD1. With 4 bases clipped from V and 3 bases from J, the junction kept 6 bases outside the gene matches. The CDR3 is 15 residues long. Germline CDR1 and CDR2: MNHEY and SVGAGI. The CDR3 loop is CASSSDRGLVYEQYF. The DNA for the CDR3 is TGTGCCAGCAGTTCCGACAGGGGGCTTGTCTACGAGCAGTACTTC.

This clone was observed a single time. The chain joins TRBV27 to TRBJ2-1; 8 bases are shared with TRBD1. Germline CDR1 reads MNHEY; CDR2 reads SMNVEV (reference sequence). The CDR3 is 16 amino acids. V trimming: 1 base; J trimming: 6 bases; junction bases outside the gene matches: 8. CDR3: CASSLFGTGGSNEQFF. CDR3 nucleotide sequence: TGTGCCAGCAGTTTATTTGGGACAGGTGGTAGCAATGAGCAGTTCTTC.

This sequence joins TRBV18 and TRBJ2-7; 9 bases are a match to TRBD1. Germline V gene data show CDR1 as KGHSH and CDR2 as LQKENI. The CDR3 covers 14 residues. The junction had 5 bases not matched to a gene; V was cut back by 5 bases and J by 3 bases. The CDR3 coding sequence is TGTGCCAGCTCAGCCGGGACAGGGAACTACGAGCAGTACTTC. As protein: CASSAGTGNYEQYF.

This chain connects TRBV7-9 to TRBJ1-1; D call uncertain. Between the trimmed V and J ends, which lost 2 bases and 5 bases, there was a span of 0 bases. This CDR3 comprises 10 residues. Germline V gives CDR1 SEHNR, CDR2 FQNEAQ (reference sequence). The DNA of the CDR3 is TGTGCCAGCAGCTTAACTGAAGCTTTCTTT. Protein sequence: CASSLTEAFF.

The chain carries TRBV4-1 and TRBJ2-3; 9 positions agree with TRBD2. Germline V gene data show CDR1 as MGHRA and CDR2 as YSYEKL. The CDR3 sequence is 16 residues long. V lost 2 bases and J lost 1; bases outside the gene matches: 4. In nucleotides, the CDR3 is TGCGCCAGCAGCCAACTAGCGGGGACTCGCACAGATACGCAGTATTTT. This encodes CASSQLAGTRTDTQYF.

The count of this clone is one. CDR3 sequence (DNA): TGTGCCAGCAGTTTAGAGGACAGTTACAATGAGCAGTTCTTC. This gives the protein CASSLEDSYNEQFF. This chain links TRBV27 with TRBJ2-1, with D tentatively TRBD1 (6 bases). Germline CDR1 reads MNHEY; CDR2 reads SMNVEV (reference sequence). The germline V and J ends were trimmed by 2 bases and 4 bases, with 9 bases remaining between them. The CDR3 runs 14 residues.

Concerning this clone: Compared with germline, one end of the junction differs, possibly owing to a read error. The sample has other DNA sequences that encode this CDR3 too. The J gene is TRBJ1-5, the V gene TRBV7-2; D is ambiguous. The CDR3 contains 13 residues. Looked up from germline, CDR1 is SGHTA and CDR2 is FQGNSA. The CDR3 nucleotides read TGCGCCAGCAGCCACGATGAAACTCAGCCCCAGCATTTT. This sequence encodes CASSHDETQPQHF.

The rearrangement links TRBV6-6 to TRBJ2-7; 9 bases map to TRBD2. Germline CDR1 and CDR2: MNHNY and SVGAGI (reference sequence). With 5 bases clipped from V and 3 bases from J, the junction kept 8 bases outside the gene matches. The CDR3 totals 15 residues. The CDR3 spells CASSLSGGLIYEQYF. The CDR3 nucleotides read TGTGCCAGCAGTCTTAGCGGGGGCCTGATCTACGAGCAGTACTTC.

CDR3 sequence (DNA): TGTGCCAGCAGCTATTCCGGGACAGAAAGACCCTACGAGCAGTACTTC. The encoded protein is CASSYSGTERPYEQYF. The chain joins TRBV7-9 to TRBJ2-5; the match to TRBD1 covers 7 bases. Near its end, the DNA agrees better with TRBJ2-7, so the J call may be wrong. The germline gives CDR1 SEHNR, CDR2 FQNEAQ (reference sequence). This CDR3 is built from 16 residues.

CDR3 in DNA: TGTGCCACCAGCAGAGGCGGTAGAGAGACCCAGTACTTC. This gives the protein CATSRGGRETQYF. This chain links TRBV15 with TRBJ2-5; D gene unclear. Germline CDR1 is LNHNV and CDR2 is YYDKDF (reference sequence). The CDR3 sequence is 13 residues long. V lost 1 base and J lost 4, with 7 bases in between.

The rearrangement links TRBV7-8 to TRBJ1-2; maybe TRBD1 (5 bases). This CDR3 is 14 amino acids long. Deletions cut 4 bases from V and 8 bases from J, with 17 bases between. In germline, CDR1 is SGHVS, CDR2 FQNEAQ. The CDR3: CASSSGTGLEGYTF. DNA for the CDR3: TGTGCCAGCAGCTCCGGGACGGGGTTGGAAGGCTACACCTTC.

The V and J genes are TRBV6-6 and TRBJ1-1; tentatively, D is TRBD1 (5 bases). In germline, CDR1 is MNHNY, CDR2 SVGAGI (reference sequence). Trimming pared 2 bases from V and 5 bases from J, leaving 9 bases between. There are 13 residues in the CDR3. CDR3 nucleotides: TGTGCCAGCAGTTACGGGGGAGGGACTGAAGCTTTCTTT. This sequence encodes CASSYGGGTEAFF.

The chain is built from TRBV14 and TRBJ2-3; D ambiguous. This CDR3 is 15 amino acids long. Germline assignment: CDR1 SGHDN and CDR2 FVKESK. V lost 0 bases to trimming and J lost 4 bases, with 11 bases between them. The CDR3 DNA sequence: TGTGCCAGCAGCCAAGATTATAAAGGTGCAGATACGCAGTATTTT. The encoded protein is CASSQDYKGADTQYF.

The chain is built from TRBV11-3 and TRBJ2-3, with D tentatively TRBD1 or TRBD2 (5 bases each). CDR3 length: 15 residues. Per germline, CDR1 SGHNT and CDR2 YENEEA. V lost 3 bases, J lost 5 bases, and 15 bases lay in between. This chain's CDR3 is CASSFGRGPGDTQYF. The CDR3 DNA follows: TGTGCCAGCAGCTTCGGTCGGGGCCCGGGAGATACGCAGTATTTT.

This chain uses TRBV6-5 with TRBJ2-7, with 7 positions matching TRBD1. V dropped 5 bases and J dropped 4; count of bases not matched to a gene: 2. The germline V gene has CDR1 MNHEY and CDR2 SVGAGI. The CDR3 covers 12 residues. The CDR3 is CASSPGQYEQYF. CDR3 nucleotide sequence: TGTGCCAGCAGTCCGGGACAGTACGAGCAGTACTTC.

The rearrangement links TRBV2 to TRBJ2-1, with 9 bases fitting TRBD2. This CDR3 contains 16 residues. The germline V gene has CDR1 SNHLY and CDR2 FYNNEI. V lost 2 bases and J lost 4; bases outside the gene matches: 6. The CDR3: CASSEYVAGEYNEQFF. CDR3 sequence (DNA): TGTGCCAGCAGTGAATACGTAGCGGGGGAGTACAATGAGCAGTTCTTC.

The chain recombines TRBV11-3 with TRBJ2-1; 10 bases fit TRBD1. The CDR3 is 15 amino acids. Germline assignment: CDR1 SGHNT and CDR2 YENEEA. V dropped 2 bases and J dropped 3; count of bases not matched to a gene: 1. The CDR3 is CASSLRDRGYNEQFF. The DNA of the CDR3 is TGTGCCAGCAGCTTACGGGACAGGGGCTACAATGAGCAGTTCTTC.

V and J are TRBV19 and TRBJ2-1, with a weak D call TRBD1 (6 bases). Germline V gene lookup returns CDR1 LNHDA and CDR2 SQIVND (reference sequence). The CDR3 sequence is 14 residues long. V dropped 6 bases and J dropped 0 bases, with 9 bases sitting between them. The CDR3 reads CASRGTHSYNEQFF. The CDR3 bases are TGTGCCAGTAGGGGGACACACTCCTACAATGAGCAGTTCTTC. Full variable domain (outside the CDR3, taken from reference TRBV19 and TRBJ2-1): DGGITQSPKYLFRKEGQNVTLSCEQNLNHDAMYWYRQDPGQGLRLIYYSQIVNDFQKGDIAEGYSVSREKKESFPLTVTSAQKNPTAFYLCASRGTHSYNEQFFGPGTRLTVL.

By share, this clone counts as medium-sized (0.01 to 0.1%). The J gene is TRBJ1-6, the V gene TRBV4-3; TRBD1 might be the D (6 bases). Germline V gives CDR1 LGHNA, CDR2 YSLEER. The CDR3 totals 18 residues. Between the trimmed V and J ends, which lost 3 bases and 7 bases, there was a span of 22 bases. CDR3 protein: CASSQDSGYSSQNSPLHF. CDR3 DNA: TGCGCCAGCAGCCAGGACAGTGGGTATTCCAGCCAAAATTCACCCCTCCACTTT.

The chain combines TRBV7-8 with TRBJ2-2, with a tentative D call TRBD2 (5 bases). This CDR3 region has 15 residues. Trimming removed 3 bases at V and 1 base at J, with 9 bases between. Germline assignment: CDR1 SGHVS and CDR2 FQNEAQ. The CDR3 sequence: CASSFRRRNTGELFF. CDR3 DNA: TGTGCCAGCAGCTTCCGGAGGAGGAACACCGGGGAGCTGTTTTTT.

The V gene is TRBV11-3, the J gene TRBJ2-7, with D tentatively TRBD1 (6 bases). This CDR3 region has 15 residues. V was clipped by 1 base and J by 1 base, with 11 bases between them. CDR1 is SGHNT, CDR2 YENEEA, per germline. The CDR3 DNA reads TGTGCCAGCAGCTTAGCTGACAGGAGATCCTACGAGCAGTACTTC. Translated: CASSLADRRSYEQYF. The full variable domain, in which reference TRBV11-3 and TRBJ2-7 provide the parts outside the CDR3, is EAGVVQSPRYKIIEKKQPVAFWCNPISGHNTLYWYLQNLGQGPELLIRYENEEAVDDSQLPKDRFSAERLKGVDSTLKIQPAELGDSAVYLCASSLADRRSYEQYFGPGTRLTVT.

V and J are TRBV5-4 and TRBJ2-7, with a tentative D call TRBD1 (5 bases). Germline CDR1 reads SGHNT; CDR2 reads YYREEE (reference sequence). The germline V and J ends were trimmed by 3 bases and 3 bases, with 7 bases remaining between them. The CDR3 is made up of 12 amino acids. As DNA, the CDR3 is TGTGCCAGCAGCTCCGACAGCTACGAGCAGTACTTC. Amino acid sequence: CASSSDSYEQYF.